This T cell receptor (beta chain) was captured by sequencing in a study of cytomegalovirus exposure and HLA in healthy donors. With 60 Vbeta and 13 Jbeta primers, the PCR was carried out. Clones were read by immunoSEQ multiplex PCR, and TCRdb kept only the in-frame ones, dropping some. Among roughly 100,000 clones listed, roughly 80% were seen once. This clone was counted only a few times. The CDR3 totals 13 residues. Germline values: CDR1 SNHLY, CDR2 FYNNEI. V lost 7 bases and J 8 bases, leaving 15 bases between the germline ends. This sequence originates from a middle-aged man in good health and CMV-seropositive. The V call is TRBV2, the J call TRBJ2-1; TRBD2 is a possible D gene (5 bases). Sequencing was done on a sample of PBMCs. The CDR3 DNA reads as TGTGCCAGCAACACCGGGATTCTCGATGAGCAGTTCTTC. This codes for CASNTGILDEQFF.